This T cell receptor (beta chain) was sequenced for a study of shared clonotypes between healthy human individuals. Findings of the study overall: Some naive CD4 clonotypes, 5% to 5.5%, turned up in common across four donors.

TCRdb's copy holds only in-frame clones and misses some; the assay was immunoSEQ multiplex PCR. Of 2.3 million or so clones in the sample, 85% to 95% were seen once. The study separated CD4+ cells into CD45RA+ naive and CD45RA-negative memory subsets. In the case of this clone: Its matching antigen is unknown.

V lost 0 bases to trimming and J lost 1 base, with 12 bases between them. CDR3 size: 16 residues. Germline V gene sequence: CDR1 SGHRS, CDR2 YFSETQ. Input material: naive CD4+ T cells from PBMCs. Documented subset: CD45RA+ positively selected. This TCR came from a man aged 18 to 30 in good health. Some clones in this sample may be carry-over from other donors' samples. The V and J genes are TRBV5-1 and TRBJ2-3, with TRBD1 as a possible D gene (5 bases). The CDR3 loop reads CASSLVGAAGTDTQYF. The CDR3 DNA reads as TGCGCCAGCAGCTTGGTAGGGGCGGCGGGCACAGATACGCAGTATTTT. Complete variable domain (other parts from reference TRBV5-1 and TRBJ2-3): KAGVTQTPRYLIKTRGQQVTLSCSPISGHRSVSWYQQTPGQGLQFLFEYFSETQRNKGNFPGRFSGRQFSNSRSEMNVSTLELGDSALYLCASSLVGAAGTDTQYFGPGTRLTVL.